This T cell receptor beta chain was captured in a study of long-term antiretroviral therapy in people with HIV. Looking at the study overall: It was about a decade after the earliest samples that the 2015 immediate-ART recommendation appeared. The study's findings and limits: Even long-term ART left TRB diversity below transplant donor controls, despite gains. HIV repertoires spanned narrower CDR3 length ranges than controls. Documentation of ART adherence, viral resistance or therapy changes was absent.

About this clone: Its antigen is currently unknown.

Sequencing relied on immunoSEQ assay v3.0, run at survey level. Some clones are missing from TCRdb's copy, which holds only in-frame ones; the method was immunoSEQ multiplex PCR. The sample shows tens of thousands of clones, 85% of them seen only once. Trimming pared 3 bases from V and 5 bases from J, leaving 16 bases between. This CDR3 is built from 14 residues. Germline-derived CDR1 and CDR2 are GTSNPN and SVGIG (reference sequence). The starting material was unsorted PBMCs, obtained 2.8 years before starting antiretroviral therapy. This rearrangement joins TRBV30 to TRBJ2-5; tentatively, D is TRBD1 or TRBD2 (6 bases each). This clonotype originated in a woman aged 25 to 45 with HIV. The CDR3 DNA follows: TGTGCCTGGAGAAGGGGGGAGACGAGGGAGACCCAGTACTTC. Translating it yields CAWRRGETRETQYF. Supplemented by reference TRBV30 and TRBJ2-5, the full variable domain reads SQTIHQWPATLVQPVGSPLSLECTVEGTSNPNLYWYRQAAGRGLQLLFYSVGIGQISSEVPQNLSASRPQDRQFILSSKKLLLSDSGFYLCAWRRGETRETQYFGPGTRLLVL.